The 9 T cell receptor beta chains listed next were all sequenced from one sample in a study of CD8 T cells in Susac syndrome. After extraction with the RNeasy kit, roughly 0.5 to 1 ug of the RNA was reverse transcribed using random hexamers. From the immunoSEQ multiplex PCR reads, TCRdb called clonotypes with MiXCR, one entry per CDR3 protein. The data show roughly 200,000 distinct CDR3 sequences, 85% to 95% seen once. The sample consisted of CD8+ T cells from PBMCs. These TCRs come from a human donor with multiple sclerosis.

The V call is TRBV4-2, the J call TRBJ2-1, with 10 bases aligning to TRBD2. V was pared by 0 bases and J by 0 bases, with 5 bases of the junction left unmatched. Germline assignment: CDR1 LGHNA and CDR2 YNFKEQ. The CDR3 extends over 18 amino acids. The CDR3 bases are TGTGCCAGCAGCCAAGATCTCCTAGCGGGGGCCTCCTACAATGAGCAGTTCTTC. This encodes CASSQDLLAGASYNEQFF.

The chain couples TRBV12-3 or TRBV12-4 to TRBJ2-7; 12 nucleotides agree with TRBD2. CDR3 size: 15 residues. V shed 4 bases and J 6 bases; nucleotides not matched to a gene: 7. The CDR3 loop reads CASSSRLAGAPEQYF. Written as DNA, the CDR3 is TGTGCCAGCAGTTCCCGACTAGCGGGAGCCCCCGAGCAGTACTTC.

The chain employs TRBV7-9 and TRBJ1-1; a possible D gene is TRBD1 (5 bases). Trimming stripped 5 bases from V and 5 bases from J, with 21 bases between. The CDR3 covers 16 residues. Germline values: CDR1 SEHNR, CDR2 FQNEAQ (reference sequence). In nucleotides, the CDR3 is TGTGCCAGCAGCCCTATCCAACAGGAGGTAAGGACTGAAGCTTTCTTT. This codes for CASSPIQQEVRTEAFF.

The chain recombines TRBV24-1 with TRBJ1-2; D remains unclear. CDR3 size: 12 residues. Deletions cut 8 bases from V and 6 bases from J, with 12 bases between. Germline loops: CDR1 KGHDR, CDR2 SFDVKD. The CDR3 coding sequence is TGTGCCACCAAATCGGCGGGGAATGGCTACACCTTC. Encoded protein: CATKSAGNGYTF.

The V and J genes are TRBV2 and TRBJ1-3; D remains unclear. The length of the CDR3 is 15 residues. Trimming took 1 base from V and 0 from J, leaving 7 bases between them. Germline V gene data show CDR1 as SNHLY and CDR2 as FYNNEI. CDR3 sequence reads: CASSEGRYSGNTIYF. In DNA, the CDR3 is TGTGCCAGCAGTGAAGGGAGATACTCTGGAAACACCATATATTTT.

The chain combines TRBV14 with TRBJ2-1; 7 positions agree with TRBD1. CDR3 length equals 13 residues. The junction had 5 bases not matched to a gene; V was cut back by 5 bases and J by 7 bases. Germline lookup yields CDR1 SGHDN and CDR2 FVKESK. The CDR3 sequence: CASSSGTANEQFF. CDR3 DNA sequence: TGTGCCAGCAGCTCCGGGACAGCGAATGAGCAGTTCTTC.

CDR3 coding DNA: TGCAGCGTTAGGCGGGGGGGTTACGAGCAGTACTTC. Encoded protein: CSVRRGGYEQYF. The chain has TRBV29-1 and TRBJ2-7; TRBD2 matches 9 bases. This CDR3 is 12 amino acids long. Germline V lookup: CDR1 SQVTM, CDR2 ANQGSEA. V was pared by 5 bases and J by 4 bases, with 3 bases of the junction left unmatched.

V and J are TRBV9 and TRBJ2-5, with D possibly being TRBD1 (5 bases). The V gene lost 1 base and the J gene lost 1 base, with 11 bases spanning the gap. This CDR3 has 15 residues. Germline V gene data show CDR1 as SGDLS and CDR2 as YYNGEE. DNA of the CDR3: TGTGCCAGCAGCGTATTAGGACATATCCAAGAGACCCAGTACTTC. It is translated as CASSVLGHIQETQYF.

The table lists this clonotype with a count of one. V gene TRBV13 combines with J gene TRBJ1-2; D might be TRBD1 (5 bases). There are 17 residues in the CDR3. Per germline, CDR1 PRHDT and CDR2 FYEKMQ (reference sequence). Trimming pared 0 bases from V and 0 bases from J, leaving 14 bases between. As DNA, the CDR3 is TGTGCCAGCAGCTTAGGCACAGGCGAACCACCTAACTATGGCTACACCTTC. Translated: CASSLGTGEPPNYGYTF.